Below, 20 T cell receptor beta chains from the same sample are listed, as sequenced in a study of patients and donors after allogeneic stem cell transplantation. One entry per CDR3 protein, called by TCRdb with MiXCR from the RT-PCR reads. The repertoire holds 25,000 to 35,000 distinct CDR3 sequences, with over 6.5% as singletons. Sample: blood, either unsorted or a sorted T cell fraction (not recorded which). These receptors all stem from a human donor who was either an allogeneic HSCT recipient or a stem cell or donor lymphocyte infusion donor (not recorded which). It is not recorded whose cells these are; they may come from a transplant donor.

This clonotype has ten or more counts. The chain carries TRBV7-8 and TRBJ2-1, with unresolved D. The CDR3 runs to 13 residues. CDR1 and CDR2 from the germline V gene are SGHVS and FQNEAQ. Between the trimmed V and J ends, which lost 2 bases and 9 bases, there was a span of 11 bases. The CDR3 nucleotides read TGTGCCAGCAGCTTATCGTGGAGAGGTGAGCAGTTCTTC. Translated: CASSLSWRGEQFF. The full variable domain, completed using reference TRBV7-8 and TRBJ2-1, is GAGVSQSPRYKVAKRGQDVALRCDPISGHVSLFWYQQALGQGPEFLTYFQNEAQLDKSGLPSDRFFAERPEGSVSTLKIQRTQQEDSAVYLCASSLSWRGEQFFGPGTRLTVL.

The chain couples TRBV6-6 to TRBJ2-7; tentatively, D is TRBD2 (6 bases). Deletions cut 0 bases from V and 4 bases from J, with 19 bases between. The CDR3 extends over 17 amino acids. The V gene's germline CDR1 is MNHNY and CDR2 SVGAGI (reference sequence). The CDR3 bases are TGTGCCAGCAGTTACTCGTTATCCGGGAGTTACTATTACGAGCAGTACTTC. It yields the protein CASSYSLSGSYYYEQYF.

This clonotype was recorded many times. The chain uses TRBV9 and TRBJ2-7; the D gene is possibly TRBD2 (6 bases). In germline, CDR1 is SGDLS, CDR2 YYNGEE. The CDR3 has 15 amino acids. Trimming took off 0 bases at V and 0 bases at J, with 10 bases between the two ends. The CDR3 region has the DNA TGTGCCAGCAGCGTAGGCACTAGCAGCTCCTACGAGCAGTACTTC. It specifies CASSVGTSSSYEQYF.

In its sample, this clonotype was seen many times. This CDR3 is CASSLGDTQYF. DNA of the CDR3: TGTGCCAGCAGTTTGGGAGATACGCAGTATTTT. The chain links TRBV27 to TRBJ2-3; D gene uncertain. Germline V gives CDR1 MNHEY, CDR2 SMNVEV (reference sequence). The V end was cut by 3 bases, the J end by 5 bases, with 3 bases between. The CDR3 sequence is 11 residues long.

In this sample, this clonotype turned up many times. The rearrangement links TRBV20-1 to TRBJ2-1, with D possibly being TRBD2 (5 bases). The CDR3 contains 15 residues. V was clipped by 1 base and J by 7 bases, with 17 bases between them. Germline CDR1 DFQATT, CDR2 SNEGSKA (reference sequence). CDR3 DNA: TGCAGTGCTAGAGTCGGACTTGGGGTTTTTAATGAGCAGTTCTTC. This translates into CSARVGLGVFNEQFF.

In this sample, this clonotype turned up many times. This rearrangement joins TRBV7-3 to TRBJ1-2; TRBD1 is a possible D gene (5 bases). Germline V gives CDR1 SGHTA, CDR2 FQGTGA. The CDR3 contains 14 residues. V lost 5 bases and J 7 bases, leaving 17 bases between the germline ends. CDR3 residues: CASSPGQSQGGYTF. As DNA, the CDR3 is TGTGCCAGCAGCCCCGGACAATCCCAGGGTGGCTACACCTTC. The whole variable domain, remainder taken from reference TRBV7-3 and TRBJ1-2, is GAGVSQTPSNKVTEKGKYVELRCDPISGHTALYWYRQSLGQGPEFLIYFQGTGAADDSGLPNDRFFAVRPEGSVSTLKIQRTERGDSAVYLCASSPGQSQGGYTFGSGTRLTVV.

This clonotype was detected ten times or more. The chain combines TRBV7-9 with TRBJ2-7; no clear D gene. This CDR3 is built from 12 residues. CDR1 and CDR2 from the germline V gene are SEHNR and FQNEAQ (reference sequence). The ends were cut back, 4 bases at V and 4 bases at J, with 8 bases in the middle. As DNA, the CDR3 is TGTGCCAGCAGCTCGGACCTTTACGAGCAGTACTTC. Translating it yields CASSSDLYEQYF.

In its sample, this clonotype was seen many times. This rearrangement joins TRBV7-2 to TRBJ1-2; D may be TRBD1 (5 bases). Trimming took 6 bases from V and 7 from J, leaving 18 bases between them. CDR3 length: 14 amino acids. Germline V gene lookup returns CDR1 SGHTA and CDR2 FQGNSA. The CDR3 protein is CASSYTRVPVGYTF. The CDR3 nucleotides are TGTGCCAGCAGTTACACCAGGGTTCCGGTTGGCTACACCTTC.

This clonotype was seen a few times. The chain couples TRBV20-1 to TRBJ2-3; D not resolved. The V end was cut by 5 bases, the J end by 5 bases, with 8 bases between. The CDR3 length is 11 residues. The germline V gene has CDR1 DFQATT and CDR2 SNEGSKA (reference sequence). The CDR3 coding sequence is TGCAGTGCTCCAACCAGAGATACGCAGTATTTT. Its protein product is CSAPTRDTQYF.

The CDR3: CASSYVLAAYNEQFF. The CDR3 nucleotides are TGTGCCAGCAGTTACGTCTTAGCGGCTTACAATGAGCAGTTCTTC. V is TRBV6-5 and J is TRBJ2-1; maybe TRBD2 (6 bases). The V end lost 2 bases, the J end lost 4 bases, and 12 bases lay between the germline ends. The CDR3 consists of 15 residues. The germline V gene has CDR1 MNHEY and CDR2 SVGAGI.

Many counts were recorded for this clonotype. The V gene is TRBV4-3, the J gene TRBJ2-1, with D unresolved. V lost 0 bases and J lost 0, with 9 bases in between. The CDR3 has 16 amino acids. Looked up from germline, CDR1 is LGHNA and CDR2 is YSLEER. CDR3 DNA: TGCGCCAGCAGCCAAGATTATCCCCCCTCCTACAATGAGCAGTTCTTC. Its protein product is CASSQDYPPSYNEQFF.

At least ten counts were recorded for this clonotype. This chain connects TRBV20-1 to TRBJ2-7, with 8 nucleotides matching TRBD1. V gave up 5 bases and J gave up 2 bases; unmatched junction bases: 2. This CDR3 contains 12 residues. CDR1 and CDR2 (germline): DFQATT, SNEGSKA (reference sequence). CDR3 sequence reads: CSAWGQAYEQYF. The CDR3 DNA is TGCAGTGCTTGGGGACAGGCCTACGAGCAGTACTTC.

This clonotype showed up just a few times. The V and J genes are TRBV2 and TRBJ2-5, with 7 bases lining up with TRBD2. Per germline, CDR1 SNHLY and CDR2 FYNNEI. Trimming removed 2 bases from V and 4 bases from J; junction bases left unmatched: 4. This CDR3 region has 14 residues. The CDR3 bases are TGTGCCAGCAGTGAAAGGGAGGGTGGAGAGACCCAGTACTTC. Translating it yields CASSEREGGETQYF. The entire variable domain, with the rest obtained from reference TRBV2 and TRBJ2-5, is as follows: EPEVTQTPSHQVTQMGQEVILRCVPISNHLYFYWYRQILGQKVEFLVSFYNNEISEKSEIFDDQFSVERPDGSNFTLKIRSTKLEDSAMYFCASSEREGGETQYFGPGTRLLVL.

In its sample, this clonotype was seen many times. The CDR3 spells CASSLGGDSTYEQYF. DNA for the CDR3: TGTGCCAGCAGTTTAGGGGGAGACAGTACCTACGAGCAGTACTTC. V usage is TRBV12-3 or TRBV12-4 and J usage is TRBJ2-7; D might be TRBD1 or TRBD2, each matching 5 bases. The CDR3 is made up of 15 amino acids. V was shortened by 1 base and J by 2 bases, with 12 bases between the two germline ends.

This chain links TRBV7-8 with TRBJ1-2; 10 nucleotides align to TRBD1. Germline CDR1 is SGHVS and CDR2 is FQNEAQ. V lost 4 bases and J lost 4; bases outside the gene matches: 18. There are 19 residues in the CDR3. The CDR3 region has the DNA TGTGCCAGCAGCTCTTCAGGCGAAGGAGGACAGGGGGGAGGCTATGGCTACACCTTC. Protein product: CASSSSGEGGQGGGYGYTF.

The genes are TRBV28 and TRBJ2-7; a possible D gene is TRBD1 (5 bases). V was cut by 3 bases and J by 4 bases, with 10 bases left in between. The CDR3 is 13 residues long. Germline assignment: CDR1 MDHEN and CDR2 SYDVKM. DNA of the CDR3: TGTGCCAGCAGTTTCCCCAGGGTTTACGAGCAGTACTTC. Translating it yields CASSFPRVYEQYF.

This clonotype was counted between two and nine times. The chain has TRBV5-5 and TRBJ2-7; 9 bases are shared with TRBD1. Germline V CDR1 and CDR2: SGHKS, YYEKEE (reference sequence). The CDR3 runs 16 residues. With 4 bases clipped from V and 1 base from J, the junction kept 9 bases outside the gene matches. The CDR3 nucleotides read TGTGCCAGCAGCACGCACAGGGGGCCGGTGTCCTACGAGCAGTACTTC. It yields the protein CASSTHRGPVSYEQYF.

V gene TRBV5-1 combines with J gene TRBJ2-7; the match to TRBD2 covers 11 bases. CDR1 and CDR2 (germline): SGHRS, YFSETQ. The trim removed 4 bases at V and 2 bases at J, leaving 8 bases unmatched. The CDR3 totals 16 residues. The DNA for the CDR3 is TGCGCCAGCAGCCCGTTGACTAGCGGGAACCCCTACGAGCAGTACTTC. Amino acids: CASSPLTSGNPYEQYF.

This clonotype occurred many times. The rearrangement links TRBV5-1 to TRBJ2-1, with 8 bases aligning to TRBD1. The length of the CDR3 is 16 residues. The germline V gene encodes CDR1 SGHRS and CDR2 YFSETQ. Germline trimming cut 3 bases from V and 4 bases from J; bases unmatched to any gene: 9. Written as DNA, the CDR3 is TGCGCCAGCAGCTCGCTGAGGACAGGGTTGTACAATGAGCAGTTCTTC. This encodes CASSSLRTGLYNEQFF.

At least ten counts were recorded for this clonotype. This sequence joins TRBV3-1 and TRBJ1-4, with D possibly being TRBD1 (6 bases). This CDR3 comprises 14 residues. Germline lookup yields CDR1 LGHDT and CDR2 YNNKEL (reference sequence). The V gene lost 3 bases and the J gene lost 5 bases, with 10 bases spanning the gap. The CDR3 loop is CASSHRGGNEKLFF. CDR3 DNA sequence: TGTGCCAGCAGCCACAGGGGTGGGAATGAAAAACTGTTTTTT.